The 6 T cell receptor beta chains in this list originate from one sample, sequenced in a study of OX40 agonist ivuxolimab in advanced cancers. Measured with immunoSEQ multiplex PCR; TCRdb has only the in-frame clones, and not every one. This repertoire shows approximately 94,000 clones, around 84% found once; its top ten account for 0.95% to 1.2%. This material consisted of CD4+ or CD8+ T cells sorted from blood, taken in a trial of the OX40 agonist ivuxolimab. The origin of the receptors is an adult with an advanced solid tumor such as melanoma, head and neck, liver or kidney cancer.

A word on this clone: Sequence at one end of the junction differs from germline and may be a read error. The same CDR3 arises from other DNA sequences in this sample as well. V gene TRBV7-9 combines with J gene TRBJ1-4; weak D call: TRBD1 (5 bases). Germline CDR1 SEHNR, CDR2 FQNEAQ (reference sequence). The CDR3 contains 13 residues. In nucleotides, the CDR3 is TGCGCCAGCAGCTTGGGGACTGGTGAAAAACTGTTTTTT. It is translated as CASSLGTGEKLFF.

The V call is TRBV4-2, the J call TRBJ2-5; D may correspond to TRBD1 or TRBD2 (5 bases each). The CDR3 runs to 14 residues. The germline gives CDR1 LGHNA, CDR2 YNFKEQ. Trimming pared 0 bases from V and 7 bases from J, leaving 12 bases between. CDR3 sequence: CASSQEWGTGTQYF. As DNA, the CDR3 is TGTGCCAGCAGCCAAGAATGGGGGACGGGGACCCAGTACTTC.

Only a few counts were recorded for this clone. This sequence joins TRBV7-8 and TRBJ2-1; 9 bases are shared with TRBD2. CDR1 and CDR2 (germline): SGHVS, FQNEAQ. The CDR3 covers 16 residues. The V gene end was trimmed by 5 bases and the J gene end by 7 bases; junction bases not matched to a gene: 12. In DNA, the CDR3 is TGTGCCAGCAGCGAGCCTAGCGGGGTTGGTCGAAATGAGCAGTTCTTC. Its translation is CASSEPSGVGRNEQFF.

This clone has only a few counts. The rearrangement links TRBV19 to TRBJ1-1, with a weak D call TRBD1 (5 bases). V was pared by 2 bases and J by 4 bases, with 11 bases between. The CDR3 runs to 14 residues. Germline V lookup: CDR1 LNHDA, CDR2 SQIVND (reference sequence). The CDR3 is CASSIFRDGTEAFF. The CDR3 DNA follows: TGTGCCAGTAGTATATTCAGGGATGGCACTGAAGCTTTCTTT.

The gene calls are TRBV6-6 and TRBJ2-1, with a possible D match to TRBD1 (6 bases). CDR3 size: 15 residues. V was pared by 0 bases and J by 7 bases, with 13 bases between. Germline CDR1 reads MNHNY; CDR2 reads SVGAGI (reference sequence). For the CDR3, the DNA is TGTGCCAGCAGTTACTCGCGGACAGATCATAATGAGCAGTTCTTC. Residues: CASSYSRTDHNEQFF.

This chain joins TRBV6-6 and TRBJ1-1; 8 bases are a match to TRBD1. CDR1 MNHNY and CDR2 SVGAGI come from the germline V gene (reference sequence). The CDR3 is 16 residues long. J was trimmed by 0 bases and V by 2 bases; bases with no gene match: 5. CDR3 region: CASSYPRQGLNTEAFF. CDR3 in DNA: TGTGCCAGCAGTTACCCCCGACAGGGGTTGAACACTGAAGCTTTCTTT.